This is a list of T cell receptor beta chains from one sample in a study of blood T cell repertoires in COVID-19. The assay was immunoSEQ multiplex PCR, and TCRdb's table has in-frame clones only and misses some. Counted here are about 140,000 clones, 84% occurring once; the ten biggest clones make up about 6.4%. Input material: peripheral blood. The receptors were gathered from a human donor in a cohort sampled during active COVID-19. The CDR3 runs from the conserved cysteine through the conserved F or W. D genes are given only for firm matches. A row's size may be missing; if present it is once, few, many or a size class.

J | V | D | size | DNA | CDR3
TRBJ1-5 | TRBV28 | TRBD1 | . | TGTGCCAGCAGCCAGGGGGCCCCCAATCAGCCCCAGCATTTT | CASSQGAPNQPQHF
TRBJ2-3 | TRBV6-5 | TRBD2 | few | TGTGCCAGCAGACAAGTTAGCGGGGGGCTAGGGGCGCAGTATTTT | CASRQVSGGLGAQYF
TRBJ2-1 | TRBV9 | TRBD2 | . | TGTGCCAGCAGCGTATCGACGGGGGGGTACAATGAGCAGTTCTTC | CASSVSTGGYNEQFF
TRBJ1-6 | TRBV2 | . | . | TGTGCCAGCAGTGAAATGAGCTCCTATAATTCACCCCTCCACTTT | CASSEMSSYNSPLHF
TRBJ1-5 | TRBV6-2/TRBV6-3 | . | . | TGTGCCAGCAGTCACGGGGGTCAGGGCAAACAGCCCCAGCATTTT | CASSHGGQGKQPQHF
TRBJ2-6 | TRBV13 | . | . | TGTGCCAGCAGCCGAACAGGGACTGGGGCCAACGTCCTGACTTTC | CASSRTGTGANVLTF
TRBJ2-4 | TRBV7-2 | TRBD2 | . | TGTGCCAGCAGCTTATTAGCGGGGACGCAAAAAAACATTCAGTACTTC | CASSLLAGTQKNIQYF
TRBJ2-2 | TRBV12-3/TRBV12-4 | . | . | TGTGCCAGCACGCGTTCCACCGGGGAGCTGTTTTTT | CASTRSTGELFF
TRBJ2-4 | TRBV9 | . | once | TGTGCCAGCAGCCCCCCGGGACTTGACCACATTCAGTACTTC | CASSPPGLDHIQYF
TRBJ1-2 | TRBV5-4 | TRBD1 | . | TGTGCCAGCAGGCGGACAGGGGGGGGCTACACCTTC | CASRRTGGGYTF
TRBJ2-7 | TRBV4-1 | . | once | TGCGCCAGCAGCCAGGCGGTACAGGGAGGGTTATACGAGCAGTACTTC | CASSQAVQGGLYEQYF
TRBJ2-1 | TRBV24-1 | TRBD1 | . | TGTGCCACCAGTGACGTCGACAGGGAACAGTTCTTC | CATSDVDREQFF
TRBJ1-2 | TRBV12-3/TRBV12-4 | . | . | . | CASILGPNYGYTF
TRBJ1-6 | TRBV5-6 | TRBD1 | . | TGTGCCAGCAGCTTACCCGGGACAGAAAATTCACCCCTCCACTTT | CASSLPGTENSPLHF
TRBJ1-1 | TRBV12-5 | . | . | TGTGCTAGTGGTTTGGCGCGGCGGGGTTACACTGAAGCTTTCTTT | CASGLARRGYTEAFF
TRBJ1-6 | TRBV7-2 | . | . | TGTGCCAGCAGCTTAAATGGCAGGGGCGTTAATTCACCCCTCCACTTT | CASSLNGRGVNSPLHF
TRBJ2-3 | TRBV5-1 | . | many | TGCGCCAGCAGCTTGGCGGTCAGGCAGATAGCAGATACGCAGTATTTT | CASSLAVRQIADTQYF
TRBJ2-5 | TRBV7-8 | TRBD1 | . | TGTGCCAGCAGCAGAGAACAGGGGGCGGGGGAGACCCAGTACTTC | CASSREQGAGETQYF
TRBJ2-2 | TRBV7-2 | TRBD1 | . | TGTGCCAGCAGCTTAGCCGGGACAGAAAACACCGGGGAGCTGTTTTTT | CASSLAGTENTGELFF
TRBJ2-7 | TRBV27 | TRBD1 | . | TGTGCCAGCAGTCCAGGACAGGCCACATACGAGCAGTACTTC | CASSPGQATYEQYF
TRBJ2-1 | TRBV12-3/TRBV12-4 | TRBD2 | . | TGTGCCAGCACCCCGCGGGAGAGGGAGCAGTTCTTC | CASTPREREQFF
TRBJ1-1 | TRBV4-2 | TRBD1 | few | TGTGCCAGCAGTCCGGGACAGTCTGGCACTGAAGCTTTCTTT | CASSPGQSGTEAFF
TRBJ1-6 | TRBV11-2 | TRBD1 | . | TGTGCCAGCAGCTTACGCGGGACAGCCAATTCACCCCTCCACTTT | CASSLRGTANSPLHF
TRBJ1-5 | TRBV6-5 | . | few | TGTGCCAGCAGAGGAGCAACAGGGAACAGTCAGCCCCAGCATTTT | CASRGATGNSQPQHF
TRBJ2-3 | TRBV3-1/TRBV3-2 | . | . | TGTGCCAGCAGCCAAGGACGCGGGGCCCCAGATACGCAGTATTTT | CASSQGRGAPDTQYF
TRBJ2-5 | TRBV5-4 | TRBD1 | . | TGTGCCAGCAGCGGGATGGACAGGGGTCGAGAGACCCAGTACTTC | CASSGMDRGRETQYF
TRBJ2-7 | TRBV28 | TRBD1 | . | TGTGCCAGCAGTTTACGGACAGGGGTTAAGATGGAGCAGTACTTC | CASSLRTGVKMEQYF
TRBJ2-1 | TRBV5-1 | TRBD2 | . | TGCGCCAGCAGCTCGGGACTAGCGGAGGGGCTGGAGCAGTTCTTC | CASSSGLAEGLEQFF
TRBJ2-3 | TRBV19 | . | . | TGTGCCAGTAGTATGGGGGCCACCACAGATACGCAGTATTTT | CASSMGATTDTQYF
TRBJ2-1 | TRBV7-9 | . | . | TGTGCCAGCAGCTTGGAGGAGTTGGTCAATGAGCAGTTCTTC | CASSLEELVNEQFF
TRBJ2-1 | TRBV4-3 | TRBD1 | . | TGCGCCAGCAGCCAAGAACAGGGGGAATACAATGAGCAGTTCTTC | CASSQEQGEYNEQFF
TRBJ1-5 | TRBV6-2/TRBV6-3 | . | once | TGTGCCAGCAGTTATTCTCGGGGATGGGTGGGCAATCAGCCCCAGCATTTT | CASSYSRGWVGNQPQHF
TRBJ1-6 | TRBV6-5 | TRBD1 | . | TGTGCCAGCAGTTCGACAGGGCGAAATTCACCCCTCCACTTT | CASSSTGRNSPLHF
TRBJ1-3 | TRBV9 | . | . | TGTGCCAGCAGCGTAGAAGGGGAAAGAAACACCATATATTTT | CASSVEGERNTIYF
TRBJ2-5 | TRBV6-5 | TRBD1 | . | TGTGCCAGCAGACCCCAGGGGGCCAAAGAGACCCAGTACTTC | CASRPQGAKETQYF
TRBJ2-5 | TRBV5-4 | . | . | TGTGCCAGCAGCTCTCCGGGAGTTGGGTACCAAGAGACCCAGTACTTC | CASSSPGVGYQETQYF
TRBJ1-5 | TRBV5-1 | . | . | TGCGCCAGCAGCCCAAACAGTGTCGATCAGCCCCAGCATTTT | CASSPNSVDQPQHF
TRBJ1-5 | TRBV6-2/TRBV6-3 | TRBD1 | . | TGTGCCAGCAGTCCCAGACAGGGAGTTCACAATCAGCCCCAGCATTTT | CASSPRQGVHNQPQHF
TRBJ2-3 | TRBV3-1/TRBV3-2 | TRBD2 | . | TGTGCCAGCAGCCGGACTAGCGGCACAGATACGCAGTATTTT | CASSRTSGTDTQYF
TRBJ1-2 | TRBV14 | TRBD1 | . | TGTGCCAGCAGCCCTCGACAGGGAAGTATCGGCTACACCTTC | CASSPRQGSIGYTF
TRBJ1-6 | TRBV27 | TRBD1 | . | TGTGCCAGCAGTTTAATTCGACAGGGGAATTCACCCCTCCACTTT | CASSLIRQGNSPLHF
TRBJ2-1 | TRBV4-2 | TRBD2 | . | TGTGCCAGCAGCCTCCACGGGACTAGCGGGACCAATGAGCAGTTCTTC | CASSLHGTSGTNEQFF
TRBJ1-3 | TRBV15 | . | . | TGTGCCACCAGCAGATCCCAGGTGGCTGGTGGAAACACCATATATTTT | CATSRSQVAGGNTIYF
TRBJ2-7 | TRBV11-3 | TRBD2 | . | TGTGCCAGCAGCTTTACTAGCGGGGGGGCCCTCGAGCAGTACTTC | CASSFTSGGALEQYF
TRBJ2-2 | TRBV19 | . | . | TGTGCCAGTAGTCCTTTAGCGAGCACCGGGGAGCTGTTTTTT | CASSPLASTGELFF
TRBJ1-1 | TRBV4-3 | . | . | TGCGCCAGCCGGAGTACAGGGAACACTGAAGCTTTCTTT | CASRSTGNTEAFF
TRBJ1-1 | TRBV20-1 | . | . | TGCAGTGCTAGTGGGGGCACGAACACTGAAGCTTTCTTT | CSASGGTNTEAFF
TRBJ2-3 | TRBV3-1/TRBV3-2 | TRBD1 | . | TGTGCCAGCAGCCTCGGGACAGAAGCCTTCACAGATACGCAGTATTTT | CASSLGTEAFTDTQYF
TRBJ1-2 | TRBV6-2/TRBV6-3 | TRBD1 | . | TGTGCCAGCAGTTACGGGACAGCCGAGGCGCACACCTTC | CASSYGTAEAHTF
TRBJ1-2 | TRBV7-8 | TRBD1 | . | TGTGCCAGCAGCCTCCAGGGGGAAACCGGCTACACCTTC | CASSLQGETGYTF
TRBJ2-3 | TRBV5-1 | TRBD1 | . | TGCGCCAGCAGCTTTCAGGGGGCGCGATCAGATACGCAGTATTTT | CASSFQGARSDTQYF
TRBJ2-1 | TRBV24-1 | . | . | TGTGCCACCAGTGAAGATCGCGGGGGCTACTACAATGAGCAGTTCTTC | CATSEDRGGYYNEQFF
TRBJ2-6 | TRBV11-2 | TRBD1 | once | TGTGCCAGCAGCTCTTACAGGGGACGTGGGGCCAACGTCCTGACTTTC | CASSSYRGRGANVLTF